The source of this TCR beta chain is a study of cytomegalovirus exposure and HLA in healthy donors. Broader study findings: Donor immune exposure was known only as CMV serostatus. Cytomegalovirus association was assigned to about 150 TCR beta chains. Relative to the roughly 700-donor mean, N-insertions were reportedly fewer in an Asian-associated ancestry cluster in a later analysis.

The CDR3 has 13 amino acids. Germline CDR1 and CDR2: SGDLS and YYNGEE. V was pared by 1 base and J by 1 base, with 5 bases between. A word on this clone: Its antigen is still unknown.

Researchers ran the PCR with 60 Vbeta and 13 Jbeta primers. Sequencing used immunoSEQ multiplex PCR; TCRdb keeps in-frame clones, though not all of them. The sample holds about 52,000 clones. The sample consisted of PBMCs. This chain uses TRBV9 with TRBJ1-1; D gene uncertain. This clonotype was sampled from a woman between 55 and 75 years old in good health and CMV-seropositive. CDR3 region: CASSVSWNTEAFF. The CDR3 nucleotides are TGTGCCAGCAGCGTATCCTGGAACACTGAAGCTTTCTTT.